A selection of T cell receptor beta chains follows, all from one sample in a study of blood T cell repertoires in COVID-19. Here immunoSEQ multiplex PCR was the method, and the copy in TCRdb shows in-frame clones only, minus some. The sample has around 76,000 clones, 85% to 90% seen once. Sequenced input: peripheral blood. Every receptor here comes from a man aged 55 to 70 with acute or convalescent COVID-19. CDR3s include the opening cysteine and the closing phenylalanine or tryptophan. The D gene is left open where the match is weak.

j_gene: TRBJ2-7; v_gene: TRBV11-2; d_gene: NA; CDR3aa: CASRNPGSVTYEQYF; CDR3nt: TGTGCCAGCAGGAATCCGGGTAGTGTTACCTACGAGCAGTACTTC
j_gene: TRBJ1-3; v_gene: TRBV7-9; d_gene: NA; CDR3aa: CASSSAGRGNTIYF; CDR3nt: TGTGCCAGCAGCTCCGCGGGGCGCGGAAACACCATATATTTT
j_gene: TRBJ1-6; v_gene: TRBV4-1; d_gene: NA; CDR3aa: CASSQDITRSSPLHF; CDR3nt: TGCGCCAGCAGCCAAGATATTACAAGGAGTTCACCCCTCCACTTT
j_gene: TRBJ2-3; v_gene: TRBV5-4; d_gene: TRBD2; CDR3aa: CASSLAGVTDTQYF; CDR3nt: TGTGCCAGCAGCTTAGCGGGGGTCACAGATACGCAGTATTTT
j_gene: TRBJ2-1; v_gene: TRBV5-1; d_gene: TRBD1; CDR3aa: CASSQTGGVGIEQFF; CDR3nt: TGCGCCAGCAGCCAAACAGGGGGCGTCGGTATTGAGCAGTTCTTC
j_gene: TRBJ2-3; v_gene: TRBV2; d_gene: TRBD2; CDR3aa: CASSRTRSEDTQYF; CDR3nt: TGTGCCAGCAGTCGGACTAGATCGGAAGATACGCAGTATTTT
j_gene: TRBJ1-3; v_gene: TRBV10-3; d_gene: NA; CDR3aa: CAISLAVGNTIYF; CDR3nt: TGTGCCATCAGTTTGGCGGTCGGAAACACCATATATTTT
j_gene: TRBJ1-4; v_gene: TRBV6-1; d_gene: TRBD1; CDR3aa: CASSDPGGATNEKLFF; CDR3nt: TGTGCCAGCAGTGACCCAGGGGGCGCAACTAATGAAAAACTGTTTTTT
j_gene: TRBJ2-7; v_gene: TRBV5-1; d_gene: NA; CDR3aa: CASSTDRNVYEQYF; CDR3nt: TGCGCCAGCAGCACGGACAGAAACGTCTACGAGCAGTACTTC
j_gene: TRBJ2-3; v_gene: TRBV14; d_gene: NA; CDR3aa: CASSRVSTDTQYF; CDR3nt: TGTGCCAGCAGCCGAGTCAGCACAGATACGCAGTATTTT